This T cell receptor (beta chain) was sequenced during a study of patients and donors after allogeneic stem cell transplantation. TCRdb used MiXCR to reprocess the RT-PCR reads, holding one entry per CDR3 protein. This table has some 960,000 distinct CDR3 sequences, roughly 18% appearing once. Trimming stripped 3 bases from V and 1 base from J, with 13 bases between. CDR1 is DFQATT, CDR2 SNEGSKA, per germline (reference sequence). The CDR3 is 14 amino acids. The chain carries TRBV20-1 and TRBJ2-7; D unresolved. The sequenced sample was blood, either unsorted or a sorted T cell fraction (not recorded which). The clonotype comes from a human donor who was either an allogeneic HSCT recipient or a stem cell or donor lymphocyte infusion donor (not recorded which). It is not recorded whose cells these are; they may come from a transplant donor. The CDR3 region has the DNA TGCAGTGCTAGTCAGAGGACCCTATCCTACGAGCAGTACTTC. This codes for CSASQRTLSYEQYF.